The 4 T cell receptor beta chains below all came from one sample that was sequenced in a study of shared clonotypes between healthy human individuals. The assay was immunoSEQ multiplex PCR, and TCRdb's table has in-frame clones only and misses some. The sample shows about 2,500,000 clones, roughly nine tenths of them seen only once. Sample: naive CD4+ T cells sorted from blood. Subset: CD45RA+ positively selected. The origin of the receptors is a man aged 18 to 35 in good health.

This sequence joins TRBV28 and TRBJ1-6; TRBD1 might be the D (5 bases). CDR3 length: 14 amino acids. CDR1 and CDR2 (germline): MDHEN, SYDVKM. The germline V and J ends were trimmed by 6 bases and 5 bases, with 11 bases remaining between them. CDR3 sequence reads: CASRWTSNNSPLHF. In DNA, the CDR3 is TGTGCCAGCAGGTGGACAAGCAATAATTCACCCCTCCACTTT.

The chain is built from TRBV19 and TRBJ1-5; D is possibly TRBD1 (5 bases). CDR3 length: 15 residues. Trimming pared 2 bases from V and 4 bases from J, leaving 12 bases between. Germline V gives CDR1 LNHDA, CDR2 SQIVND (reference sequence). The CDR3 DNA reads TGTGCCAGTAGTATACAGGGTATGATGAATCAGCCCCAGCATTTT. Protein product: CASSIQGMMNQPQHF.

The chain recombines TRBV6-5 with TRBJ1-4, with a possible D match to TRBD1 (6 bases). Germline V CDR1 and CDR2: MNHEY, SVGAGI. The V and J ends lost 6 bases and 3 bases respectively, with 11 bases between them. This CDR3 region has 14 residues. CDR3 region: CASRRTVSNEKLFF. The CDR3 bases are TGTGCCAGCAGACGGACAGTTTCTAATGAAAAACTGTTTTTT.

The rearrangement joins TRBV4-1 to TRBJ2-7; D possibly corresponds to TRBD2 (6 bases). CDR3 length: 11 residues. Trimming left V 9 bases short and J 5 bases short, with 11 bases between. CDR1 and CDR2 from the germline V gene are MGHRA and YSYEKL. The CDR3 here is CARTRANEQYF. The CDR3 DNA reads TGCGCCAGGACTAGAGCGAACGAGCAGTACTTC.